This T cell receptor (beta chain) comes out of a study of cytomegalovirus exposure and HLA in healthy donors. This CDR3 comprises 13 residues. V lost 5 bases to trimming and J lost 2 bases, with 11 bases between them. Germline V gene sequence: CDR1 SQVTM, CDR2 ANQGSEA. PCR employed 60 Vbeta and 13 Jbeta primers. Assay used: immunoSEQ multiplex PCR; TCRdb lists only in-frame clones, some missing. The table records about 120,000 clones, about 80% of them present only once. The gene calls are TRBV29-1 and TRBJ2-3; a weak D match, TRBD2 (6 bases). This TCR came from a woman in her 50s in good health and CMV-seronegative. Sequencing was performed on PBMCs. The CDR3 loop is CSVSSVYTDTQYF. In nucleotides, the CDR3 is TGCAGCGTTTCTAGCGTTTACACAGATACGCAGTATTTT.